This T cell receptor beta chain was captured by sequencing in a study of blood T cell repertoires in COVID-19. Study-level background: Acute and convalescent COVID-19 samples came from the United States, Italy and Spain.

Those who participated ranged in age from about 18 to 89 years and resided in about two dozen US areas. Grouping used clinical history reported by participants in a survey and questionnaire. Recovered status applied to Cohort 3 donors who had two consecutive negative PCRs. It also applied to those with clearance or with symptom resolution. Sequencing used immunoSEQ multiplex PCR; TCRdb keeps in-frame clones, though not all of them. Of around 150,000 clones in the sample, 80% to 85% were seen once. The trim removed 3 bases at V and 1 base at J, leaving 3 bases unmatched. The germline V gene has CDR1 LGHNA and CDR2 YNFKEQ. This CDR3 has 15 amino acids.

This sequence originates from a woman in her sixties who had recovered from COVID-19. Sequenced input: PBMCs or T cells enriched from blood (not recorded which). V gene TRBV4-2 combines with J gene TRBJ2-1; 7 nucleotides align to TRBD2. The CDR3 here is CASSQLADSYNEQFF. CDR3 coding DNA: TGTGCCAGCAGCCAGCTAGCGGATTCCTACAATGAGCAGTTCTTC.